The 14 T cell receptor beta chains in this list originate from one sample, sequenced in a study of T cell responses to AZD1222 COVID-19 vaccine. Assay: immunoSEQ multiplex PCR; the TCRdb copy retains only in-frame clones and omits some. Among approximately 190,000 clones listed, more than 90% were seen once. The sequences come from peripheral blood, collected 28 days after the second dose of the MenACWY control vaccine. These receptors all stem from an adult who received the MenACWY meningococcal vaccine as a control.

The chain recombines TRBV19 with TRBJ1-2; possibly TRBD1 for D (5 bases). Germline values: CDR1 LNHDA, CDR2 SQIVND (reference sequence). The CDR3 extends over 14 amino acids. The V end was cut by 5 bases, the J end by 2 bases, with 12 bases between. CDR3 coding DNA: TGTGCCAGTAGTTTCCAGGGTGGCAACTATGGCTACACCTTC. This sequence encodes CASSFQGGNYGYTF.

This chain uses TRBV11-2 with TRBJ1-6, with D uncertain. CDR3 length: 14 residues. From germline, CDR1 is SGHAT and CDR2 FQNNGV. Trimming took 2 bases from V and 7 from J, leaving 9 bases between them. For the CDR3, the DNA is TGTGCCAGCAGCTTACAGTTCCGGAATTCACCCCTCCACTTT. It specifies CASSLQFRNSPLHF.

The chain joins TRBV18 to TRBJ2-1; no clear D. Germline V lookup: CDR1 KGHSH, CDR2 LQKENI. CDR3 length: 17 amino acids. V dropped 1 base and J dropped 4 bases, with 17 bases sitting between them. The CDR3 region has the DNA TGTGCCAGCTCACCACTGCCCAGCGCCAATCTTTACAATGAGCAGTTCTTC. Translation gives CASSPLPSANLYNEQFF. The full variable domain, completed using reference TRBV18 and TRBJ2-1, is NAGVMQNPRHLVRRRGQEARLRCSPMKGHSHVYWYRQLPEEGLKFMVYLQKENIIDESGMPKERFSAEFPKEGPSILRIQQVVRGDSAAYFCASSPLPSANLYNEQFFGPGTRLTVL.

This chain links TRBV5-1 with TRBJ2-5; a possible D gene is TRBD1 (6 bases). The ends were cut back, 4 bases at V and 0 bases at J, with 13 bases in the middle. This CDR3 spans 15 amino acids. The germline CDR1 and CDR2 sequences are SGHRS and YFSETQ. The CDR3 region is CASSLTGPYQETQYF. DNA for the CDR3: TGCGCCAGCAGCCTGACAGGCCCGTACCAAGAGACCCAGTACTTC.

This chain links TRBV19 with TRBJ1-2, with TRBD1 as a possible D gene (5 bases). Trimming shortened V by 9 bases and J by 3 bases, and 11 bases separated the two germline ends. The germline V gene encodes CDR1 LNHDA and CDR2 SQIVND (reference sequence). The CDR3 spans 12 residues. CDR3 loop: CASKGFDYGYTF. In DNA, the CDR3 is TGTGCCAGCAAGGGGTTCGACTATGGCTACACCTTC.

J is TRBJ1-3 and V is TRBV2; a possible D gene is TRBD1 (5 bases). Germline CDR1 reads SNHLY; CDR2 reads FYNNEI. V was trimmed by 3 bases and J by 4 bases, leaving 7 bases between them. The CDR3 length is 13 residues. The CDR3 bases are TGTGCCAGCAGTGAGGGGCGGGGAAACACCATATATTTT. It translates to CASSEGRGNTIYF.

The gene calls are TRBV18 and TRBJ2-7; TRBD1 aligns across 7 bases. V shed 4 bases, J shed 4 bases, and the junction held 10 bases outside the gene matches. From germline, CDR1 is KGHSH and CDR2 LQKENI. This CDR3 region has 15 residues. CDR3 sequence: CASSHGTERDYEQYF. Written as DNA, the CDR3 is TGTGCCAGCTCACATGGGACAGAAAGGGATTACGAGCAGTACTTC. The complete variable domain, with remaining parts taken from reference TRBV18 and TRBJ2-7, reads NAGVMQNPRHLVRRRGQEARLRCSPMKGHSHVYWYRQLPEEGLKFMVYLQKENIIDESGMPKERFSAEFPKEGPSILRIQQVVRGDSAAYFCASSHGTERDYEQYFGPGTRLTVT.

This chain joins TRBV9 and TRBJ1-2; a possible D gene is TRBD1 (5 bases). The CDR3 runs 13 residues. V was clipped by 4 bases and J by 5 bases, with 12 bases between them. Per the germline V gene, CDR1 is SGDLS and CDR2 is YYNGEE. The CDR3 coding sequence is TGTGCCAGCAGCCCCCGGGACCTTTATGGCTACACCTTC. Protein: CASSPRDLYGYTF.

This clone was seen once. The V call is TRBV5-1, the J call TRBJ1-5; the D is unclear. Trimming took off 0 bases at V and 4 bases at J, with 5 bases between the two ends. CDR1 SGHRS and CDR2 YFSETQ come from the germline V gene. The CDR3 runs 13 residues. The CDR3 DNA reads TGCGCCAGCAGCTTGGACGGGAATCAGCCCCAGCATTTT. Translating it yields CASSLDGNQPQHF.

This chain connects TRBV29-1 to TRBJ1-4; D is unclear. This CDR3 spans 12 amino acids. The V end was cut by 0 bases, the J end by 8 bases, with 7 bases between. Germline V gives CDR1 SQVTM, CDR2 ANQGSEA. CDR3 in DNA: TGCAGCGTTGAAGAGTCGGGGGAAAAACTGTTTTTT. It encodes CSVEESGEKLFF.

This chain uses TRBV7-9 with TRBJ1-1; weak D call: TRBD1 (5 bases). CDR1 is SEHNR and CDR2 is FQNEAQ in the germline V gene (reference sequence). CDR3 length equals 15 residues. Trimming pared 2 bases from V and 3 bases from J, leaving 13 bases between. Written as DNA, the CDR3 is TGTGCCAGCAGCTTAATTCCAGGGAGGGACACTGAAGCTTTCTTT. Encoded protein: CASSLIPGRDTEAFF.

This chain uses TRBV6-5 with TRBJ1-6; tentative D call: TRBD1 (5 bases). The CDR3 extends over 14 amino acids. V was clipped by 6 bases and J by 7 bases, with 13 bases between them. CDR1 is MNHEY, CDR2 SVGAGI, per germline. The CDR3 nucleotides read TGTGCCAGCAGCTCCATCGCAGGGAATTCACCCCTCCACTTT. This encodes CASSSIAGNSPLHF.

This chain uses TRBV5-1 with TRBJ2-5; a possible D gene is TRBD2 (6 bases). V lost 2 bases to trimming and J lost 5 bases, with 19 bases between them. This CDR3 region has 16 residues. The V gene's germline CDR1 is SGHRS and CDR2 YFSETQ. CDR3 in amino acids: CASSFSGPHLGETQYF. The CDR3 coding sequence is TGCGCCAGCAGCTTTAGCGGCCCTCACCTTGGGGAGACCCAGTACTTC.

CDR3 coding DNA: TGTGCCAGCAACCCGGGACTAGCGGGAACGTTCTACGAGCAGTACTTC. Amino acid sequence: CASNPGLAGTFYEQYF. The chain links TRBV6-2 or TRBV6-3 to TRBJ2-7; 13 bases line up with TRBD2. Germline loops: CDR1 MNHEY, CDR2 SVGEGT. V shed 7 bases and J 3 bases; nucleotides not matched to a gene: 9. CDR3 length: 16 amino acids.